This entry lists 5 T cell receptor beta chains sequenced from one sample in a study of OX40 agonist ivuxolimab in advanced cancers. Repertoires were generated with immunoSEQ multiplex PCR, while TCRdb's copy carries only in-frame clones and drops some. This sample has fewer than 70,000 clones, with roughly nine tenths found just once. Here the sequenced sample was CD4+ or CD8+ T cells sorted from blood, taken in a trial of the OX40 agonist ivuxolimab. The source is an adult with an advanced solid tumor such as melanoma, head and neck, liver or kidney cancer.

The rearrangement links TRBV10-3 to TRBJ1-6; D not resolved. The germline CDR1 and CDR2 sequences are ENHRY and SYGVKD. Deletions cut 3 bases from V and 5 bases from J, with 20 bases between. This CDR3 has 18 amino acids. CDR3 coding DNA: TGTGCCATCAGTGAAACGGGGTCTCGGGCCCCTAATAATTCACCCCTCCACTTT. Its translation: CAISETGSRAPNNSPLHF.

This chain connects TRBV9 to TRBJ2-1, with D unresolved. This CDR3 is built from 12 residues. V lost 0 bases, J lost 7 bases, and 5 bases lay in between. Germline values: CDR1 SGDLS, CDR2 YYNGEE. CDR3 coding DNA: TGTGCCAGCAGCGTAGACTGGAATGAGCAGTTCTTC. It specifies CASSVDWNEQFF. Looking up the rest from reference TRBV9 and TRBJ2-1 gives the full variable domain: DSGVTQTPKHLITATGQRVTLRCSPRSGDLSVYWYQQSLDQGLQFLIQYYNGEERAKGNILERFSAQQFPDLHSELNLSSLELGDSALYFCASSVDWNEQFFGPGTRLTVL.

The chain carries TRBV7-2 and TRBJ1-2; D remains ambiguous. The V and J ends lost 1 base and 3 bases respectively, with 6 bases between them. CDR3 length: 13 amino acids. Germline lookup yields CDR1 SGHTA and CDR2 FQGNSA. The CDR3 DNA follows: TGTGCCAGCAGCTTAGGTCCTGACTATGGCTACACCTTC. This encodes CASSLGPDYGYTF.

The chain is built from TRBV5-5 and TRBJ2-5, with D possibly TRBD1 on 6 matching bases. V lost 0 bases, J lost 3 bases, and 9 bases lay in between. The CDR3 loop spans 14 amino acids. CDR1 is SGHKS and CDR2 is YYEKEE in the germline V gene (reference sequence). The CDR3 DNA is TGTGCCAGCAGCTTGGGGGACACCAAAGAGACCCAGTACTTC. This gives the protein CASSLGDTKETQYF.

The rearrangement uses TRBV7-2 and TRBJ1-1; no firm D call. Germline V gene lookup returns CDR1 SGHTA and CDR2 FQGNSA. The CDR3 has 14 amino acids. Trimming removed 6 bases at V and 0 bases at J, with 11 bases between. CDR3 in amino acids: CASRSKNLNTEAFF. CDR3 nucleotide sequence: TGTGCCAGCAGATCAAAGAACCTGAACACTGAAGCTTTCTTT.